The 17 T cell receptor beta chains below all came from one sample that was sequenced in a study of shared clonotypes between healthy human individuals. Here immunoSEQ multiplex PCR was the method, and the copy in TCRdb shows in-frame clones only, minus some. In the table there are about 730,000 clones, just under 75% of which are singletons. The sequenced sample consisted of memory CD4+ T cells sorted from blood. Sample subset: CD45RA-negative fraction. These receptor sequences come from a woman aged 25 to 45 in good health.

This rearrangement joins TRBV15 to TRBJ1-3; a weak D match, TRBD1 (5 bases). This CDR3 comprises 19 residues. V lost 0 bases and J lost 1, with 19 bases in between. The V gene's germline CDR1 is LNHNV and CDR2 YYDKDF (reference sequence). Here the CDR3 DNA reads TGTGCCACCAGCAGAGATCGGGGCAGAGCGTGGGATTCTGGAAACACCATATATTTT. Protein sequence: CATSRDRGRAWDSGNTIYF.

The chain is built from TRBV2 and TRBJ1-3; weak D call: TRBD1 (5 bases). V dropped 7 bases and J dropped 0 bases, with 10 bases sitting between them. The CDR3 runs to 14 residues. CDR1 SNHLY and CDR2 FYNNEI come from the germline V gene. CDR3: CASNPGYSGNTIYF. The CDR3 region has the DNA TGTGCCAGCAACCCAGGGTACTCTGGAAACACCATATATTTT.

The chain couples TRBV27 to TRBJ2-7; D possibly corresponds to TRBD1 (6 bases). The CDR3 is made up of 15 amino acids. Trimming left V 4 bases short and J 4 bases short, with 17 bases between. The germline CDR1 and CDR2 sequences are MNHEY and SMNVEV (reference sequence). The CDR3 here is CASSWTLGTPYEQYF. CDR3 nucleotides: TGTGCCAGCAGTTGGACCCTCGGGACACCTTACGAGCAGTACTTC.

This chain connects TRBV29-1 to TRBJ1-3; D may be TRBD1 (5 bases). Germline loops: CDR1 SQVTM, CDR2 ANQGSEA. This CDR3 is built from 14 residues. Trimming removed 0 bases from V and 7 bases from J, with 13 bases in between. The chain's CDR3 is CSVEDGAGTNTIYF. Here the CDR3 DNA reads TGCAGCGTTGAAGATGGCGCAGGGACGAACACCATATATTTT.

CDR3 sequence reads: CASSLITDRGTGELFF. CDR3 nucleotide sequence: TGTGCCAGCAGCTTGATCACCGATCGGGGCACCGGGGAGCTGTTTTTT. J is TRBJ2-2 and V is TRBV5-6; D may be TRBD2 (5 bases). Trimming cost V 1 base and J 4 bases, with 14 bases left between them. The CDR3 has 16 amino acids. The V gene's germline CDR1 is SGHDT and CDR2 YYEEEE.

The rearrangement uses TRBV28 and TRBJ2-7; no firm D call. The ends were cut back, 5 bases at V and 0 bases at J, with 11 bases in the middle. The CDR3 contains 14 residues. CDR1 is MDHEN and CDR2 is SYDVKM in the germline V gene. The CDR3 DNA reads TGTGCCAGCAGTACGGGTGGGCTCTCCTACGAGCAGTACTTC. As protein: CASSTGGLSYEQYF.

The V call is TRBV23-1, the J call TRBJ1-5; D ambiguous. TRBV23-1 is reported as an ORF; its role is uncertain. Trimming shortened V by 3 bases and J by 0 bases, and 21 bases separated the two germline ends. The CDR3 contains 19 residues. DNA for the CDR3: TGCGCCAGCAGTCACCGATTCGAGATAGATTCGTATAGCAATCAGCCCCAGCATTTT. It yields the protein CASSHRFEIDSYSNQPQHF.

The chain recombines TRBV28 with TRBJ1-3, with TRBD1 as a possible D gene (5 bases). This CDR3 comprises 17 residues. The germline gives CDR1 MDHEN, CDR2 SYDVKM. V was cut by 1 base and J by 3 bases, with 16 bases left in between. The CDR3 region is CASSLFQGATGGNTIYF. Written as DNA, the CDR3 is TGTGCCAGCAGTTTATTTCAGGGTGCAACTGGTGGAAACACCATATATTTT.

The chain employs TRBV6-4 and TRBJ1-3; D ambiguous. Germline V gives CDR1 MRHNA, CDR2 SNTAGT. The CDR3 consists of 14 residues. V was shortened by 4 bases and J by 0 bases, with 7 bases between the two germline ends. CDR3 DNA: TGTGCCAGCAGTGGGCCTCCCTCTGGAAACACCATATATTTT. Amino acid sequence: CASSGPPSGNTIYF.

The chain joins TRBV7-8 to TRBJ1-5; D gene unclear. Trimming removed 1 base at V and 4 bases at J, with 11 bases between. The germline CDR1 and CDR2 sequences are SGHVS and FQNEAQ. The CDR3 covers 15 residues. In DNA form, the CDR3 reads TGTGCCAGCAGCTTAGTACCTGGGGTAAATCAGCCCCAGCATTTT. It encodes CASSLVPGVNQPQHF.

This CDR3 is CASSIGGRIVEQFF. In DNA form, the CDR3 reads TGTGCCAGTAGTATTGGGGGGCGGATAGTCGAGCAGTTCTTC. The chain employs TRBV19 and TRBJ2-1; D possibly uses TRBD1 or TRBD2 (6 bases each). This CDR3 has 14 amino acids. Germline CDR1 and CDR2: LNHDA and SQIVND (reference sequence). V dropped 3 bases and J dropped 10 bases, with 16 bases sitting between them.

The V gene is TRBV6-6, the J gene TRBJ1-5; TRBD1 might be the D (5 bases). This CDR3 contains 15 residues. Germline CDR1 is MNHNY and CDR2 is SVGAGI (reference sequence). Trimming took off 5 bases at V and 9 bases at J, with 20 bases between the two ends. CDR3 residues: CASSSSRDGGSPQHF. CDR3 DNA sequence: TGTGCCAGCAGTAGCAGTCGGGACGGAGGTTCGCCCCAGCATTTT.

The chain uses TRBV6-5 and TRBJ1-4; a weak D match, TRBD1 (6 bases). Trimming took 7 bases from V and 0 from J, leaving 12 bases between them. Germline loops: CDR1 MNHEY, CDR2 SVGAGI. The CDR3 runs 15 residues. The CDR3 sequence: CASNSGEATNEKLFF. Here the CDR3 DNA reads TGTGCCAGCAATTCAGGGGAGGCAACTAATGAAAAACTGTTTTTT.

The chain links TRBV4-1 to TRBJ2-5; the D is unclear. The germline CDR1 and CDR2 sequences are MGHRA and YSYEKL. This CDR3 contains 12 residues. V shed 6 bases and J shed 4 bases, with 9 bases lying between them. The CDR3, as DNA: TGCGCCAGCAGTGGGGTAACAGAGACCCAGTACTTC. Translating it yields CASSGVTETQYF.

This clone came up a few times. Other DNA variants within this sample encode the same CDR3. The DNA of the CDR3 is TGTGCCAGTAGTATCGGGACCACTAGCACAGATACGCAGTATTTT. It is translated as CASSIGTTSTDTQYF. V is TRBV19 and J is TRBJ2-3; D is possibly TRBD1 or TRBD2 (5 bases each). The germline V gene has CDR1 LNHDA and CDR2 SQIVND (reference sequence). The CDR3 is 15 amino acids. V was clipped by 3 bases and J by 0 bases, with 10 bases between them.

The chain joins TRBV28 to TRBJ2-7; 7 bases agree with TRBD1. Per the germline V gene, CDR1 is MDHEN and CDR2 is SYDVKM. There are 13 residues in the CDR3. Trimming took 7 bases from V and 6 from J; bases not matched to a gene: 9. DNA for the CDR3: TGTGCCAGCAAAAACAGGGGCCGGCTCGAGCAGTACTTC. It codes for CASKNRGRLEQYF.

The V gene is TRBV4-1, the J gene TRBJ2-7; 9 nucleotides match TRBD1. The CDR3 is 15 amino acids. The J segment lost 7 bases and the V segment lost 4 bases, leaving 11 bases of the junction unmatched. CDR1 MGHRA and CDR2 YSYEKL come from the germline V gene. Here the CDR3 reads CASSPSGTGIREQYF. CDR3 nucleotides: TGCGCCAGCAGCCCGTCAGGGACAGGGATTCGGGAGCAGTACTTC.